This T cell receptor (beta chain) comes out of a study of T cell repertoires in cytomegalovirus infection. In the study overall: Matching HLA type and CMV infection were both indicated by public TCR beta signatures.

This CDR3 has 14 amino acids. Per germline, CDR1 MGHRA and CDR2 YSYEKL. Trimming pared 0 bases from V and 3 bases from J, leaving 8 bases between. Concerning this clonotype: The antigen is not known.

TCRdb processed the reads anew with MiXCR; each CDR3 protein has one entry. The data contain over 120,000 distinct CDR3 sequences, more than 25% of them singletons. The V and J genes are TRBV4-1 and TRBJ2-5; D ambiguous. The sequenced sample was CD8+ T cells from cultured PBMCs, obtained from culture after CMV antigen stimulation. The sequence derives from a human donor in good health (CMV status not recorded). Some clones in this sample may be carry-over from other donors' samples. CDR3 region: CASSQESREETQYF. The CDR3 DNA reads as TGCGCCAGCAGCCAAGAGAGCCGAGAAGAGACCCAGTACTTC.